The 10 T cell receptor beta chains below all came from one sample that was sequenced in a study of T cell changes during pregnancy in multiple sclerosis. The method was immunoSEQ multiplex PCR; TCRdb's version includes in-frame clones alone and lacks a portion of them. The profile covers 58,000 or so clones, with about nine tenths appearing a single time and around 2.1% taken by the ten largest. The sample consisted of peripheral blood, taken in the first trimester of pregnancy. The receptor set was obtained from a female donor in good health, enrolled as a control in a pregnancy study.

The chain combines TRBV30 with TRBJ1-1, with 9 bases lining up with TRBD1. V was pared by 4 bases and J by 10 bases, with 13 bases of the junction left unmatched. From germline, CDR1 is GTSNPN and CDR2 SVGIG (reference sequence). The CDR3 runs to 14 residues. CDR3 loop: CAWTLQGAPGRAFF. The DNA of the CDR3 is TGTGCCTGGACCTTACAGGGGGCGCCGGGAAGAGCTTTCTTT.

V and J are TRBV7-8 and TRBJ2-4; the D gene is possibly TRBD1 (6 bases). With 4 bases removed from V and 1 base from J, the gap between germline ends came to 20 bases. Germline V gene lookup returns CDR1 SGHVS and CDR2 FQNEAQ. This CDR3 spans 18 amino acids. As DNA, the CDR3 is TGTGCCAGCAGCTCCGTACCAAACAGGGTCTTTGCCAAAAACATTCAGTACTTC. Translation gives CASSSVPNRVFAKNIQYF.

The chain has TRBV12-5 and TRBJ1-5; D uncertain. The ends were cut back, 2 bases at V and 6 bases at J, with 8 bases in the middle. CDR3 length equals 13 residues. Germline V gene lookup returns CDR1 LGHNT and CDR2 FRNRAP. The CDR3 region is CASGLSEGQPQHF. CDR3 sequence (DNA): TGTGCTAGTGGTTTGTCGGAGGGTCAGCCCCAGCATTTT.

This clone has just one count. The chain has TRBV19 and TRBJ2-1, with 9 bases lining up with TRBD2. The trim removed 7 bases at V and 2 bases at J, leaving 6 bases unmatched. The germline CDR1 and CDR2 sequences are LNHDA and SQIVND (reference sequence). The CDR3 contains 15 residues. CDR3 nucleotides: TGTGCCAGTACCTACATAGCGGGAGCCTACAATGAGCAGTTCTTC. Encoded protein: CASTYIAGAYNEQFF.

This chain links TRBV19 with TRBJ2-1; 7 nucleotides line up with TRBD1. Germline CDR1 reads LNHDA; CDR2 reads SQIVND (reference sequence). This CDR3 contains 14 residues. The V segment lost 6 bases and the J segment 3 bases; nucleotides outside the gene matches: 5. As DNA, the CDR3 is TGTGCCAGTAGACTGAACAGGGGCTACAATGAGCAGTTCTTC. As protein: CASRLNRGYNEQFF.

The gene calls are TRBV27 and TRBJ2-7; D remains ambiguous. Germline V gene lookup returns CDR1 MNHEY and CDR2 SMNVEV (reference sequence). V shed 3 bases and J shed 2 bases, with 17 bases lying between them. CDR3 length equals 16 residues. The CDR3 nucleotides are TGTGCCAGCAGTTTGGCAAGTTCCGATCTCCCCTACGAGCAGTACTTC. Amino acids: CASSLASSDLPYEQYF.

V gene TRBV5-5 combines with J gene TRBJ2-5; TRBD2 matches 9 bases. Losses at the gene ends were 5 bases for V and 5 bases for J; bases not matched to a gene: 13. This CDR3 comprises 16 residues. The germline gives CDR1 SGHKS, CDR2 YYEKEE (reference sequence). CDR3 loop: CASRLEGRGGWETQYF. DNA of the CDR3: TGTGCCAGCAGGCTGGAGGGGCGGGGGGGCTGGGAGACCCAGTACTTC. The whole variable domain, filled in from reference TRBV5-5 and TRBJ2-5, reads DAGVTQSPTHLIKTRGQQVTLRCSPISGHKSVSWYQQVLGQGPQFIFQYYEKEERGRGNFPDRFSARQFPNYSSELNVNALLLGDSALYLCASRLEGRGGWETQYFGPGTRLLVL.

The rearrangement links TRBV4-1 to TRBJ2-3; TRBD1 might be the D (5 bases). Germline CDR1 and CDR2: MGHRA and YSYEKL. V dropped 4 bases and J dropped 2 bases, with 13 bases sitting between them. CDR3 length: 15 amino acids. The CDR3 bases are TGCGCCAGCAGCCTCCTGGACAAAAACACAGATACGCAGTATTTT. Translation: CASSLLDKNTDTQYF.

The chain employs TRBV9 and TRBJ2-5; no firm D call. CDR1 is SGDLS and CDR2 is YYNGEE in the germline V gene. CDR3 length: 15 amino acids. The V and J ends lost 6 bases and 0 bases respectively, with 15 bases between them. In nucleotides, the CDR3 is TGTGCCAGCAATGTGGGCATAAAAAACCAAGAGACCCAGTACTTC. Its protein is CASNVGIKNQETQYF.

V usage is TRBV2 and J usage is TRBJ2-7, with TRBD1 as a possible D gene (6 bases). Trimming shortened V by 6 bases and J by 11 bases, and 14 bases separated the two germline ends. Germline CDR1 and CDR2: SNHLY and FYNNEI. The CDR3 totals 11 residues. The CDR3 reads CASSPGTRKYF. The CDR3 nucleotides are TGTGCCAGCAGCCCTGGGACAAGAAAGTACTTC.